This T cell receptor beta chain was captured in a study of cytomegalovirus exposure and HLA in healthy donors. Broader study findings: While the bulk of TCR sequences proved rare, some public TCRs turned up in many donors. Reports indicated that the classifier achieved high specificity and sensitivity in diagnosing cytomegalovirus status. Cytomegalovirus-associated status was assigned to approximately 160 TCR beta chains.

The repertoire was sequenced with immunoSEQ multiplex PCR; TCRdb's copy has only in-frame clones and lacks some. The sample records about 140,000 clones, approximately 84% being singletons. For this clone: The antigen is not known.

The length of the CDR3 is 12 residues. CDR1 and CDR2 (germline): MNHEY, SVGAGI. Trimming removed 4 bases from V and 2 bases from J, with 2 bases in between. From the 120-subject validation cohort, which was separate from the roughly 700-subject first cohort, the donors were drawn. Sequenced material: PBMCs. This receptor was identified in a woman in her twenties or thirties in good health and CMV-seronegative. The chain combines TRBV6-5 with TRBJ2-2, with D uncertain. The CDR3 coding sequence is TGTGCCAGCAGTTTAAACACCGGGGAGCTGTTTTTT. Residues: CASSLNTGELFF.